This T cell receptor (beta chain) was obtained from a study of T cell responses to AZD1222 COVID-19 vaccine. Assay used: immunoSEQ multiplex PCR; TCRdb lists only in-frame clones, some missing. The sample yields about 120,000 clones, around nine tenths seen once. Trimming shortened V by 0 bases and J by 1 base, and 4 bases separated the two germline ends. Germline-derived CDR1 and CDR2 are SGHRS and YFSETQ. The CDR3 totals 14 residues. The chain carries TRBV5-1 and TRBJ2-2; D unclear. The TCR sequence derives from an adult in good health. The sequencing used peripheral blood, collected on day 0 of AZD1222 vaccination. CDR3 in amino acids: CASSLERNTGELFF. The CDR3 coding sequence is TGCGCCAGCAGCTTGGAAAGGAACACCGGGGAGCTGTTTTTT.